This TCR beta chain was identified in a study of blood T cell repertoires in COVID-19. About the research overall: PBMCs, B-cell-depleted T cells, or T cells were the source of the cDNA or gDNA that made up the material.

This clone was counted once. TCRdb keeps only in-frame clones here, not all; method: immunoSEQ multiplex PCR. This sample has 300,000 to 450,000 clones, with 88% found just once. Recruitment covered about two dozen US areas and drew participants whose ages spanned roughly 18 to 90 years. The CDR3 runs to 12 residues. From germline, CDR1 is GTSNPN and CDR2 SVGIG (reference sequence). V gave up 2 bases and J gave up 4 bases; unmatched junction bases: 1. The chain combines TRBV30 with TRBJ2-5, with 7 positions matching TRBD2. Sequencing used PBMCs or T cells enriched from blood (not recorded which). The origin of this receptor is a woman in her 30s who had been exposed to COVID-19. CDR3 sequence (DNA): TGTGCCTGGAGTCGGGGGGTAGAGACCCAGTACTTC. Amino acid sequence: CAWSRGVETQYF.